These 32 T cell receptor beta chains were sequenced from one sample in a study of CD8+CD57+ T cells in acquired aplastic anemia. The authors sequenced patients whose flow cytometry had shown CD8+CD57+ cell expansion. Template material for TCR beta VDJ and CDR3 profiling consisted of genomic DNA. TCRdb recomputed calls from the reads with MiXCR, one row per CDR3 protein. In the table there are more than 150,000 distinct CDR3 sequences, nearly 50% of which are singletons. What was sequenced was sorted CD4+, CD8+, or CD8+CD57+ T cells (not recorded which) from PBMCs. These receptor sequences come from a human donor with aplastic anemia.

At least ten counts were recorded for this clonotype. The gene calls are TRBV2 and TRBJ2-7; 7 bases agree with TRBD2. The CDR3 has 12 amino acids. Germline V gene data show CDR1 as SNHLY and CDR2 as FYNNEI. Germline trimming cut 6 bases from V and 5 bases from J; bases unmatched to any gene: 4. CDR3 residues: CASRPRGDEQYF. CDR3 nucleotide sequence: TGTGCCAGCAGGCCCCGGGGGGACGAGCAGTACTTC.

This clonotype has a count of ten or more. This CDR3 reads CASSQGRDRGFYEQYF. The CDR3 DNA reads TGCGCCAGCAGCCAGGGCCGGGACAGGGGGTTCTACGAGCAGTACTTC. This chain connects TRBV4-1 to TRBJ2-7; 11 bases are shared with TRBD1. After removal of 3 bases from V and 3 bases from J, the junction contained 7 bases not matched to a gene. This CDR3 region has 16 residues. The germline gives CDR1 MGHRA, CDR2 YSYEKL.

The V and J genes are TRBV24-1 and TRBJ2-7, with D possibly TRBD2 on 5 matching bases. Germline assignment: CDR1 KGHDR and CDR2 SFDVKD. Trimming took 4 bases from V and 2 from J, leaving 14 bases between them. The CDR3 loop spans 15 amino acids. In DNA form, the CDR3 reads TGTGCCACCAGTGACACCGGGATAGGGACCTACGAGCAGTACTTC. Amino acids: CATSDTGIGTYEQYF.

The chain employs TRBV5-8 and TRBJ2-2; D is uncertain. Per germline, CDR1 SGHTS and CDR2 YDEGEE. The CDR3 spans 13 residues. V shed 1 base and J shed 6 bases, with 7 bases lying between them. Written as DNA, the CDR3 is TGTGCCAGCAGCTTGACTGAGTCCGGGGAGCTGTTTTTT. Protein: CASSLTESGELFF.

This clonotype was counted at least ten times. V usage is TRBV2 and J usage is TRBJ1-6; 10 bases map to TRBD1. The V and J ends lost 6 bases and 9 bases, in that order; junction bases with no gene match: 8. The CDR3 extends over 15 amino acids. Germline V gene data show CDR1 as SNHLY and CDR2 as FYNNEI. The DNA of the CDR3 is TGTGCCAGCAGCGAGGGACAGGGGTACGGTTCACCCCTCCACTTT. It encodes CASSEGQGYGSPLHF.

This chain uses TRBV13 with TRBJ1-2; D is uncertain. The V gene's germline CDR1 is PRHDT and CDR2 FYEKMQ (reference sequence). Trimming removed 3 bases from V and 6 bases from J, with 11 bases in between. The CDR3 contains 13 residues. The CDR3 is CASSFGGGNGYTF. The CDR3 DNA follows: TGTGCCAGCAGCTTCGGCGGAGGGAATGGCTACACCTTC.

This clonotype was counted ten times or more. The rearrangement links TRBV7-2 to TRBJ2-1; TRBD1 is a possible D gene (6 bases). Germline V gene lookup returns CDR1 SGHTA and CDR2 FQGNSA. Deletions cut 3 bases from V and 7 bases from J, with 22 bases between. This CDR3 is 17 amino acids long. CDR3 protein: CASSLGARAGRPNEQFF. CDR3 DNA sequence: TGTGCCAGCAGCTTGGGGGCCAGGGCCGGCCGGCCAAATGAGCAGTTCTTC.

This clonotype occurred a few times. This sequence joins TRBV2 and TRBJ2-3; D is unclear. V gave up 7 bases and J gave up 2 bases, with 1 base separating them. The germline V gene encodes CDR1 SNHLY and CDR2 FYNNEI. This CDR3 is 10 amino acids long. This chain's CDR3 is CASTTDTQYF. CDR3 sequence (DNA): TGTGCCAGCACCACAGATACGCAGTATTTT.

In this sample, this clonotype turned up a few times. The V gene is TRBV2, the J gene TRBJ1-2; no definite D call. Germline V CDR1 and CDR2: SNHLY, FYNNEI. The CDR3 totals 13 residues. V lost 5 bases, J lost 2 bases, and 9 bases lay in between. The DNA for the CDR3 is TGTGCCAGCAGTTTACGAGGGAACTATGGCTACACCTTC. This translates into CASSLRGNYGYTF.

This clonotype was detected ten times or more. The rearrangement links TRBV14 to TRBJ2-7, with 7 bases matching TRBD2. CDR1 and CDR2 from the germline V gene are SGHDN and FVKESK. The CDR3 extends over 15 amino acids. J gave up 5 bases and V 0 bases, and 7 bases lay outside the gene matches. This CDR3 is CASSQDWGGFHEQYF. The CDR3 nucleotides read TGTGCCAGCAGCCAAGATTGGGGGGGTTTCCACGAGCAGTACTTC.

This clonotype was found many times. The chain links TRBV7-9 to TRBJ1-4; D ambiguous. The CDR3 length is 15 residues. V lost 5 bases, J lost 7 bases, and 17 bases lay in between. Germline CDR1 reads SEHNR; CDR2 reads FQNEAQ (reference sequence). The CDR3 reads CASSRSVGWAEKLFF. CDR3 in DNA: TGTGCCAGCAGCCGATCGGTCGGGTGGGCTGAAAAACTGTTTTTT.

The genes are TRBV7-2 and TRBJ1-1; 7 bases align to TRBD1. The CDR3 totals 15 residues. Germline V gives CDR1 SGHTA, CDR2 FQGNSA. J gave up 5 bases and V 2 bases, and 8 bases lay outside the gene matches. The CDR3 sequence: CASSLFRGQWTEAFF. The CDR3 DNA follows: TGTGCCAGCAGCTTATTTAGGGGGCAGTGGACTGAAGCTTTCTTT.

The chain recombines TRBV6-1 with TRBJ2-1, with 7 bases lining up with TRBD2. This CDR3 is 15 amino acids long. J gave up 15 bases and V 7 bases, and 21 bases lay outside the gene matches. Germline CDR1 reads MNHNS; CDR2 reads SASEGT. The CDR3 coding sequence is TGTGCCAGCAAGAAAGGGCCCGGCCCGGGAGGACTACTGTTCTTC. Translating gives CASKKGPGPGGLLFF.

CDR3 nucleotide sequence: TGCGCCAGCAGTGAGTCCGGGGGTGAGAGCTACACCTTC. Encoded protein: CASSESGGESYTF. This chain joins TRBV10-2 and TRBJ1-2; TRBD1 might be the D (5 bases). Germline-derived CDR1 and CDR2 are WSHSY and SAAADI. Trimming removed 0 bases from V and 9 bases from J, with 11 bases in between. The CDR3 runs 13 residues.

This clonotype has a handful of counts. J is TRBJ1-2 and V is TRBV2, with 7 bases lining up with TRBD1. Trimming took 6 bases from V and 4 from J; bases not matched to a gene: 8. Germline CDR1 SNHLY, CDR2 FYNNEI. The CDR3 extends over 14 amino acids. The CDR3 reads CASSGTALGYGYTF. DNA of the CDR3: TGTGCCAGCAGCGGGACAGCCTTAGGCTATGGCTACACCTTC. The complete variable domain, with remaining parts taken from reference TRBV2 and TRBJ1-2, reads EPEVTQTPSHQVTQMGQEVILRCVPISNHLYFYWYRQILGQKVEFLVSFYNNEISEKSEIFDDQFSVERPDGSNFTLKIRSTKLEDSAMYFCASSGTALGYGYTFGSGTRLTVV.

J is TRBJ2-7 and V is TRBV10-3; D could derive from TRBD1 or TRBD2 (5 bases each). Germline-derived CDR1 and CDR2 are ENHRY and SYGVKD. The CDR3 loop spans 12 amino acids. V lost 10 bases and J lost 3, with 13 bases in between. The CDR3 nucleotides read TGTGCCACCGGGACCTCGGTCTACGAGCAGTACTTC. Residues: CATGTSVYEQYF.

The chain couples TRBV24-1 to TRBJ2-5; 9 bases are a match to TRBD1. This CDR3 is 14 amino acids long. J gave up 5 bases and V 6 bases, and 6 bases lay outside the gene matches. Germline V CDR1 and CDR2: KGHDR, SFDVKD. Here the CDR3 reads CATSYYRGQETQYF. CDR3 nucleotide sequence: TGTGCCACCAGTTATTACAGGGGGCAGGAGACCCAGTACTTC.

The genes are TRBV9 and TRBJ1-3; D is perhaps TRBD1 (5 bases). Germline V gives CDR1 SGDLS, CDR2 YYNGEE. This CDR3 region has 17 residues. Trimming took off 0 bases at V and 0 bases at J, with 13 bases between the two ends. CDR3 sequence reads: CASSVGPDSRSGNTIYF. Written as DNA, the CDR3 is TGTGCCAGCAGCGTAGGTCCAGACAGCCGCTCTGGAAACACCATATATTTT.

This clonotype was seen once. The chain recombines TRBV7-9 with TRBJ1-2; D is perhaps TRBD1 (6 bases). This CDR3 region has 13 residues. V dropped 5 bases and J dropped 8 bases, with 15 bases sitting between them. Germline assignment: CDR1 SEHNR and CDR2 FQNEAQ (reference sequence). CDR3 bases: TGTGCCAGCAGCCACCAGGGGACAAAAGGCTACACCTTC. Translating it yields CASSHQGTKGYTF.

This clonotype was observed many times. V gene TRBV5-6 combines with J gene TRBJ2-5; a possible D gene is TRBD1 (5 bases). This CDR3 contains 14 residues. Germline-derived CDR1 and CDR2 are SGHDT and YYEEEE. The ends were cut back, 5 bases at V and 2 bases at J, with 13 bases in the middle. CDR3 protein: CASSQGLYQETQYF. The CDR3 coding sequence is TGTGCCAGCAGTCAGGGCCTTTATCAAGAGACCCAGTACTTC.

The CDR3 region has the DNA TGTGCCAGCAGCGTAGGCCCGGACAGCACTGAAGCTTTCTTT. As protein: CASSVGPDSTEAFF. This chain joins TRBV9 and TRBJ1-1; D may be TRBD1 (6 bases). The CDR3 runs 14 residues. In germline, CDR1 is SGDLS, CDR2 YYNGEE. The V gene lost 0 bases and the J gene lost 4 bases, with 10 bases spanning the gap.

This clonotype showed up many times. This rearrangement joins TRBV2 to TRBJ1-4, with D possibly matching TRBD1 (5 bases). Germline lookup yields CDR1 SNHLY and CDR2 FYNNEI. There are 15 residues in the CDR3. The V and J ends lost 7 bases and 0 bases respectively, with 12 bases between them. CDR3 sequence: CASKGAVTTNEKLFF. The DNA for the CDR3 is TGTGCCAGCAAAGGGGCGGTTACAACTAATGAAAAACTGTTTTTT.

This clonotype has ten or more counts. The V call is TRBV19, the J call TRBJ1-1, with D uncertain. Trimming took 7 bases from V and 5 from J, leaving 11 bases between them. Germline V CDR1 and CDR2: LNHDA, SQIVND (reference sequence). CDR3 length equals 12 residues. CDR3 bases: TGTGCCAGTACCGCGATATCGACTGAAGCTTTCTTT. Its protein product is CASTAISTEAFF.

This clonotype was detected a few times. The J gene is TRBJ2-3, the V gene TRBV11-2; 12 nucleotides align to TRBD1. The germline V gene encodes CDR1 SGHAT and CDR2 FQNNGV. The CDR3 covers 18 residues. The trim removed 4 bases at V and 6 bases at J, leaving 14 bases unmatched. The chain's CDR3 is CASSSGQGAYRTRDTQYF. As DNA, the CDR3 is TGTGCCAGCAGCTCGGGACAGGGGGCGTACCGAACAAGGGATACGCAGTATTTT.

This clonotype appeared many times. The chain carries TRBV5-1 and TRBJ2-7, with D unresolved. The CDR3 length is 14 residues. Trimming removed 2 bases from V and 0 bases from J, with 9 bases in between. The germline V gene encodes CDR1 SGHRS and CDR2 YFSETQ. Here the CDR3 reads CASSFDGSSYEQYF. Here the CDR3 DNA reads TGCGCCAGCAGCTTTGACGGTTCCTCCTACGAGCAGTACTTC.

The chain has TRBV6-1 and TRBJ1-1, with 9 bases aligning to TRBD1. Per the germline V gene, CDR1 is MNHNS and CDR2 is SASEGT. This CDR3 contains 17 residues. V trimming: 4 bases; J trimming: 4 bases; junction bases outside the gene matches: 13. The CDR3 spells CASSGRTGAIRGTEAFF. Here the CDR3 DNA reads TGTGCCAGCAGTGGCCGGACAGGGGCAATAAGGGGCACTGAAGCTTTCTTT.

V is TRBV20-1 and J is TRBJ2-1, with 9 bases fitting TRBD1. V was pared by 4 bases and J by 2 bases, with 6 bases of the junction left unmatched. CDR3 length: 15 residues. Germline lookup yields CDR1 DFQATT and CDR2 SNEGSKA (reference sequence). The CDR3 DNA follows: TGCAGTGCTACGGAGGGACAGGGTGCCTACAATGAGCAGTTCTTC. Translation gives CSATEGQGAYNEQFF.

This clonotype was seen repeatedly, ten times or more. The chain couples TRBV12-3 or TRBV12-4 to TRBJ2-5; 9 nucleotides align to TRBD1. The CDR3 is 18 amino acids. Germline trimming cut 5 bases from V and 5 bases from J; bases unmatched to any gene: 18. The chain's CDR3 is CASSPRRQGGPSGETQYF. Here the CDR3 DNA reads TGTGCCAGCAGTCCCCGCAGACAGGGGGGACCCTCGGGGGAGACCCAGTACTTC.

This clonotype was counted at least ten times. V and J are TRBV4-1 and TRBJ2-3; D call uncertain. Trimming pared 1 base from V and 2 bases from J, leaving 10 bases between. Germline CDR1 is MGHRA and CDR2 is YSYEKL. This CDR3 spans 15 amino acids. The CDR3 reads CASSQVVLPTDTQYF. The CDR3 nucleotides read TGCGCCAGCAGCCAAGTAGTTTTGCCCACAGATACGCAGTATTTT.

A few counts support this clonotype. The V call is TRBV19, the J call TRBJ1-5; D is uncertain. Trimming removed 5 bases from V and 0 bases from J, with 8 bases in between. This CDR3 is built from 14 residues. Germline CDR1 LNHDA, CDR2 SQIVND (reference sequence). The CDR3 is CASSEVGSNQPQHF. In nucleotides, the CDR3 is TGTGCCAGTAGTGAGGTCGGTAGCAATCAGCCCCAGCATTTT. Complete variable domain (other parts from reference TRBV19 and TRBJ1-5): DGGITQSPKYLFRKEGQNVTLSCEQNLNHDAMYWYRQDPGQGLRLIYYSQIVNDFQKGDIAEGYSVSREKKESFPLTVTSAQKNPTAFYLCASSEVGSNQPQHFGDGTRLSIL.

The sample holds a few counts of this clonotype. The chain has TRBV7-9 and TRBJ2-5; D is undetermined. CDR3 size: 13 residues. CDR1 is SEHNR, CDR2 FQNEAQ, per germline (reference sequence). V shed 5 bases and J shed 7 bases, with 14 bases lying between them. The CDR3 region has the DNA TGTGCCAGCAGCACACCGGCAAGCGTGACCCAGTACTTC. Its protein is CASSTPASVTQYF.

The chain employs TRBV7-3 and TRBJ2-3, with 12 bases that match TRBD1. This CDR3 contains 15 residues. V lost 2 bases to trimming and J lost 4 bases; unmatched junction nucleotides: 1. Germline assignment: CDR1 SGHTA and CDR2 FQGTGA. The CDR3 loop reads CASSLGDRGPDTQYF. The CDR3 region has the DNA TGTGCCAGCAGCTTAGGGGACAGGGGGCCAGATACGCAGTATTTT.